The TCR beta chain under discussion was sequenced for a study of T cells after yellow fever vaccination. About the research overall: Each low-cell-number fraction was prepared by means of SMART-Seq v4 Ultra Low Input. Whole-study findings and limits: Abundant clonotypes from the bulk population could have been carried over as contaminants into FACS-sorted repertoires. At under 97% for CD4 and 70% to 90% for CD8, most primary-vaccination clones showed up again after the booster.

TCRdb re-called the 5' RACE reads with MiXCR, one entry per CDR3 protein. The repertoire holds some 110,000 distinct CDR3 sequences, with roughly 8.9% as singletons. The germline CDR1 and CDR2 sequences are KGHSH and LQKENI. The CDR3 sequence is 14 residues long. The V end was cut by 0 bases, the J end by 5 bases, with 8 bases between. Many counts were recorded for this clonotype. The antigen remains unidentified. This receptor was identified in a man aged 25 to 40 who received the YFV17D yellow fever vaccine. The material was CD8+ T cells sorted from PBMCs, obtained 45 days after the yellow fever booster vaccination. V and J are TRBV18 and TRBJ2-1; D gene ambiguous. The chain's CDR3 is CASSPPRFNNEQFF. In nucleotides, the CDR3 is TGTGCCAGCTCACCACCGAGGTTCAACAATGAGCAGTTCTTC.